These T cell receptor beta chains were read from a single sample in a study of T cell changes during pregnancy in multiple sclerosis. Repertoires were generated with immunoSEQ multiplex PCR, while TCRdb's copy carries only in-frame clones and drops some. The data contain 20,000 to 25,000 clones, roughly 90% of them singletons. Material: CD8+ T cells from peripheral blood mononuclear cells, obtained in the first trimester of pregnancy. The receptors come from a female donor in good health, enrolled as a control in a pregnancy study. Both conserved end residues are part of each CDR3. Fields, in order: V gene, D gene, J gene, clone size, CDR3 DNA, CDR3 protein. D genes are given only for firm matches. Rows give clone size only sometimes, using once, few, many, or a class for an expanded clone.

v_gene: TRBV4-3; d_gene: NA; j_gene: TRBJ2-2; abundance: NA; CDR3nt: TGCGCCAGCAGCCAATTTTTCAGACTCATGAACACCGGGGAGCTGTTTTTT; CDR3aa: CASSQFFRLMNTGELFF
v_gene: TRBV19; d_gene: TRBD2; j_gene: TRBJ2-5; abundance: NA; CDR3nt: TGTGCCAGTAGTACCCTAGCGGGGGGGTTCCAAGAGACCCAGTACTTC; CDR3aa: CASSTLAGGFQETQYF
v_gene: TRBV6-5; d_gene: NA; j_gene: TRBJ2-2; abundance: NA; CDR3nt: TGTGCCAGCAGCCCCGGGGTTGAGCTGTTTTTT; CDR3aa: CASSPGVELFF
v_gene: TRBV27; d_gene: TRBD1; j_gene: TRBJ2-7; abundance: NA; CDR3nt: TGTGCCACCGATTGGGACAGCGCGACCTACGAGCAGTACTTC; CDR3aa: CATDWDSATYEQYF
v_gene: TRBV9; d_gene: NA; j_gene: TRBJ2-7; abundance: NA; CDR3nt: TGTGCCAGCAGCCCAGGGGGGAACCCCTACGAGCAGTACTTC; CDR3aa: CASSPGGNPYEQYF
v_gene: TRBV7-9; d_gene: TRBD2; j_gene: TRBJ2-1; abundance: NA; CDR3nt: TGTGCCAGCAGCTTAGAGGTCCTAGCGGGGGAGAATGAGCAGTTCTTC; CDR3aa: CASSLEVLAGENEQFF
v_gene: TRBV6-5; d_gene: NA; j_gene: TRBJ2-1; abundance: NA; CDR3nt: TGTGCCAGCAGTTACTCAGGGGGGGACTACAATGAGCAGTTCTTC; CDR3aa: CASSYSGGDYNEQFF
v_gene: TRBV28; d_gene: NA; j_gene: TRBJ2-2; abundance: NA; CDR3nt: TGTGCCAGCACCACCTCCGGGGCCGGGGAGCTGTTTTTT; CDR3aa: CASTTSGAGELFF
v_gene: TRBV4-2; d_gene: TRBD2; j_gene: TRBJ2-3; abundance: NA; CDR3nt: TGTGCCAGCAGCCGGGGGGGTACGCAGTATTTT; CDR3aa: CASSRGGTQYF
v_gene: TRBV28; d_gene: TRBD1; j_gene: TRBJ1-1; abundance: NA; CDR3nt: TGTGCCAGCAGTTACCCAGGGGGCGCAGGCACTGAAGCTTTCTTT; CDR3aa: CASSYPGGAGTEAFF
v_gene: TRBV28; d_gene: TRBD1; j_gene: TRBJ2-3; abundance: NA; CDR3nt: TGTGCCAGCAGTTGGAGGCGACAGGGCAAGAGCACAGATACGCAGTATTTT; CDR3aa: CASSWRRQGKSTDTQYF
v_gene: TRBV14; d_gene: NA; j_gene: TRBJ2-2; abundance: NA; CDR3nt: TGTGCCAGCAGCCAAGGGTCCAGGGCAAAGAACACCGGGGAGCTGTTTTTT; CDR3aa: CASSQGSRAKNTGELFF
v_gene: TRBV5-6; d_gene: NA; j_gene: TRBJ1-3; abundance: NA; CDR3nt: TGTGCCAGCAGCTTGGCCACAGGGTCTGGAAACACCATATATTTT; CDR3aa: CASSLATGSGNTIYF
v_gene: TRBV7-9; d_gene: NA; j_gene: TRBJ1-1; abundance: NA; CDR3nt: TGTGCCAGCAGCTTAGCGGGGGGTGGGGACACTGAAGCTTTCTTT; CDR3aa: CASSLAGGGDTEAFF
v_gene: TRBV5-1; d_gene: NA; j_gene: TRBJ1-1; abundance: medium-sized; CDR3nt: TGCGCCAGCAGGAGACAAGGACAGAACACTGAAGCTTTCTTT; CDR3aa: CASRRQGQNTEAFF
v_gene: TRBV5-6; d_gene: TRBD2; j_gene: TRBJ2-1; abundance: NA; CDR3nt: TGTGCCAGCAGCATCGGGGGGATCTACAATGAGCAGTTCTTC; CDR3aa: CASSIGGIYNEQFF
v_gene: TRBV27; d_gene: NA; j_gene: TRBJ2-1; abundance: NA; CDR3nt: TGTGCCAGCAGTTTCGGCAGGTTCGATGAGCAGTTCTTC; CDR3aa: CASSFGRFDEQFF
v_gene: TRBV2; d_gene: NA; j_gene: TRBJ2-7; abundance: NA; CDR3nt: TGTGCCAGCAGGTCCACTCCCGAGCAGTACTTC; CDR3aa: CASRSTPEQYF
v_gene: TRBV9; d_gene: TRBD2; j_gene: TRBJ2-2; abundance: NA; CDR3nt: TGTGCCAGCAGCGTAGCCGGGACTAACCCCACCGGGGAGCTGTTTTTT; CDR3aa: CASSVAGTNPTGELFF
v_gene: TRBV28; d_gene: NA; j_gene: TRBJ1-3; abundance: NA; CDR3nt: TGTGCCAGCAGTTTATCGCCAGGGAACTCTGGAAACACCATATATTTT; CDR3aa: CASSLSPGNSGNTIYF
v_gene: TRBV4-1; d_gene: NA; j_gene: TRBJ2-2; abundance: once; CDR3nt: TGCGCCAGCAGCCAAGCTGCAGGGGCGAACACCGGGGAGCTGTTTTTT; CDR3aa: CASSQAAGANTGELFF
v_gene: TRBV12-5; d_gene: NA; j_gene: TRBJ1-1; abundance: NA; CDR3nt: TGTGCTAGTGGCAAAATGAACACTGAAGCTTTCTTT; CDR3aa: CASGKMNTEAFF
v_gene: TRBV27; d_gene: NA; j_gene: TRBJ1-5; abundance: NA; CDR3nt: TGTGCCAGCAGTTTTGGGGAGGGGGGGTGGCCCCAGCATTTT; CDR3aa: CASSFGEGGWPQHF
v_gene: TRBV30; d_gene: NA; j_gene: TRBJ1-4; abundance: NA; CDR3nt: TGTGCCTGGAGCGGGGGGATGCTTGAAAAACTGTTTTTT; CDR3aa: CAWSGGMLEKLFF
v_gene: TRBV6-1; d_gene: TRBD1; j_gene: TRBJ1-5; abundance: NA; CDR3nt: TGTGCCAGCAGTGAATGGGAACAGGGGCCCTTTCAGCCCCAGCATTTT; CDR3aa: CASSEWEQGPFQPQHF
v_gene: TRBV6-1; d_gene: NA; j_gene: TRBJ1-1; abundance: NA; CDR3nt: TGTGCCAGCAGTGACACTCAGAACACTGAAGCTTTCTTT; CDR3aa: CASSDTQNTEAFF
v_gene: TRBV19; d_gene: TRBD1; j_gene: TRBJ2-7; abundance: NA; CDR3nt: TGTGCCAGTAGCTACAGGGGGCCCCCTTACGAGCAGTACTTC; CDR3aa: CASSYRGPPYEQYF
v_gene: TRBV7-9; d_gene: NA; j_gene: TRBJ2-5; abundance: NA; CDR3nt: TGTGCCAGCAGCTTAGGGCTAGAGACCCAGTACTTC; CDR3aa: CASSLGLETQYF
v_gene: TRBV2; d_gene: TRBD1; j_gene: TRBJ1-1; abundance: NA; CDR3nt: TGTGCCAGCAGTCCCCGGACAGGGCGGGCTTTCTTT; CDR3aa: CASSPRTGRAFF